Listed below are T cell receptor beta chains from one sample, sequenced in a study of PD-L1 blockade in urothelial cancer. The data were produced by immunoSEQ multiplex PCR, yet TCRdb's version contains in-frame clones alone and is incomplete. The sample includes around 100,000 clones, roughly 90% seen only once; the top ten take approximately 3.8%. Here the sequenced sample was PBMCs, taken around atezolizumab (anti-PD-L1) treatment. Receptors originate from a man in his 60s with urothelial cancer. CDR3s include the opening cysteine and the closing phenylalanine or tryptophan. The order of the fields is J gene, D gene, clone size, V gene, CDR3 DNA, CDR3 protein. A D gene is named only where the DNA matches it firmly. Expanded clones get a size class; other rows say once, few or many, or leave the size out.

j_call: TRBJ2-1; d_call: .; clone_size: .; v_call: TRBV19; cdr3_nt: TGTGCCAGTAGTAGCGGTTCGGGCAATGAGCAGTTCTTC; cdr3_aa: CASSSGSGNEQFF
j_call: TRBJ1-6; d_call: TRBD1; clone_size: .; v_call: TRBV14; cdr3_nt: TGTGCCAGCAGCCGAGCAAAAGGTCGGGACAGGGCCCATTCACCCCTCCACTTT; cdr3_aa: CASSRAKGRDRAHSPLHF
j_call: TRBJ2-3; d_call: .; clone_size: .; v_call: TRBV27; cdr3_nt: TGTGCCAGCAGTTCCTACCGGGAACGGAACACAGATACGCAGTATTTT; cdr3_aa: CASSSYRERNTDTQYF
j_call: TRBJ2-2; d_call: .; clone_size: .; v_call: TRBV4-3; cdr3_nt: TGCGCCAGCAGCCAAGCGAAGGGGGCCGGGGAGCTGTTTTTT; cdr3_aa: CASSQAKGAGELFF
j_call: TRBJ1-2; d_call: TRBD1; clone_size: .; v_call: TRBV5-4; cdr3_nt: TGTGCCAGCAGCTTCGGGACAGGGTGGAGTGGCTACACCTTC; cdr3_aa: CASSFGTGWSGYTF
j_call: TRBJ2-1; d_call: .; clone_size: .; v_call: TRBV12-2; cdr3_nt: TGTGCAAGTCGCTACCGGACTAGCGGGATCCGAAGCTCCTACAATGAGCAGTTCTTC; cdr3_aa: CASRYRTSGIRSSYNEQFF
j_call: TRBJ2-1; d_call: TRBD2; clone_size: .; v_call: TRBV7-2; cdr3_nt: TGTGCCAGCAGCTTAGTAGGGGTCGGGCGGGGGGGCCGCGACAATGAGCAGTTCTTC; cdr3_aa: CASSLVGVGRGGRDNEQFF
j_call: TRBJ2-5; d_call: .; clone_size: .; v_call: TRBV18; cdr3_nt: TGTGCCAGCTCACCCGGCACAGCCCAAGAGACCCAGTACTTC; cdr3_aa: CASSPGTAQETQYF
j_call: TRBJ2-1; d_call: TRBD2; clone_size: .; v_call: TRBV7-8; cdr3_nt: TGTGCCAGCAGCTTAGCACGACTAGCGGGGGGGCGATCCTACAATGAGCAGTTCTTC; cdr3_aa: CASSLARLAGGRSYNEQFF
j_call: TRBJ1-2; d_call: .; clone_size: once; v_call: TRBV27; cdr3_nt: TGTGCCAGCAGTCCGGGGGTTGAGAACTATGGCTACACCTTC; cdr3_aa: CASSPGVENYGYTF
j_call: TRBJ2-1; d_call: .; clone_size: .; v_call: TRBV4-3; cdr3_nt: TGCGCCAGCAGCCAAGAACTACTTCATAACTATGAGCAGTTCTTC; cdr3_aa: CASSQELLHNYEQFF
j_call: TRBJ2-4; d_call: TRBD1; clone_size: .; v_call: TRBV5-4; cdr3_nt: TGTGCCAGCAGCGTGGACAGGGGGGGTGCCAGGTACTTC; cdr3_aa: CASSVDRGGARYF
j_call: TRBJ2-5; d_call: TRBD2; clone_size: .; v_call: TRBV11-1; cdr3_nt: TGTGCCAGCAGCTCCCCCGGGGGGAACCGGGAGACCCAGTACTTC; cdr3_aa: CASSSPGGNRETQYF
j_call: TRBJ1-1; d_call: TRBD1; clone_size: .; v_call: TRBV30; cdr3_nt: TGTGCCTGGGAGGACAGGGAAGGGTCCAACACTGAAGCTTTCTTT; cdr3_aa: CAWEDREGSNTEAFF
j_call: TRBJ1-5; d_call: .; clone_size: .; v_call: TRBV16; cdr3_nt: TGTGCCAGCAGCCAATCAGAGGGATTGGCCGTCCTGAGTAGCAATCAGCCCCAGCATTTT; cdr3_aa: CASSQSEGLAVLSSNQPQHF
j_call: TRBJ2-5; d_call: .; clone_size: .; v_call: TRBV11-3; cdr3_nt: TGTGCCAGCAGCCCCGGACGGGGGGAGACCCAGTACTTC; cdr3_aa: CASSPGRGETQYF
j_call: TRBJ2-3; d_call: .; clone_size: .; v_call: TRBV30; cdr3_nt: TGTGCCTGGAGTGTACAAGTTTTCGCAGATACGCAGTATTTT; cdr3_aa: CAWSVQVFADTQYF
j_call: TRBJ1-2; d_call: TRBD1; clone_size: .; v_call: TRBV5-8; cdr3_nt: TGTGCCAGCAGCCGGGACAGAAATTATAACTATGGCTACACCTTC; cdr3_aa: CASSRDRNYNYGYTF
j_call: TRBJ2-3; d_call: .; clone_size: once; v_call: TRBV4-2; cdr3_nt: TGTGCCAGCAGCCTACGGCAGCGGGCAGAAGGAGATACGCAGTATTTT; cdr3_aa: CASSLRQRAEGDTQYF
j_call: TRBJ2-3; d_call: .; clone_size: .; v_call: TRBV5-8; cdr3_nt: TGTGCCAGCAGCTTCGGTGGTAAGCCTGGTACGCAGTATTTT; cdr3_aa: CASSFGGKPGTQYF
j_call: TRBJ1-2; d_call: TRBD1; clone_size: .; v_call: TRBV25-1; cdr3_nt: TGTGCCAGCAGTGAATGGAGTGGGACAGGGGATTACCGCTATGGCTACACCTTC; cdr3_aa: CASSEWSGTGDYRYGYTF
j_call: TRBJ1-3; d_call: .; clone_size: .; v_call: TRBV21-1; cdr3_nt: TGTGCCAGCAGCGAAACAGTGACTGGAAACACCATATATTTT; cdr3_aa: CASSETVTGNTIYF
j_call: TRBJ1-1; d_call: .; clone_size: .; v_call: TRBV4-1; cdr3_nt: TGCGCCAGCAGCCCCGTGGGGCGGGGGCAGGGCACTGAAGCTTTCTTT; cdr3_aa: CASSPVGRGQGTEAFF
j_call: TRBJ2-1; d_call: TRBD1; clone_size: .; v_call: TRBV27; cdr3_nt: TGTGCCAGCAGTTTATTTGCGACAGGGGGAGTATATGAGCAGTTCTTC; cdr3_aa: CASSLFATGGVYEQFF
j_call: TRBJ1-3; d_call: .; clone_size: .; v_call: TRBV29-1; cdr3_nt: TGCAGCGTTTCGACAGGTTCTGGAAACACCATATATTTT; cdr3_aa: CSVSTGSGNTIYF
j_call: TRBJ2-7; d_call: TRBD2; clone_size: .; v_call: TRBV7-2; cdr3_nt: TGTGCCAGCAGCCCGAGACTAGCGGGGGGTGACAACGAGCAGTACTTC; cdr3_aa: CASSPRLAGGDNEQYF
j_call: TRBJ1-3; d_call: TRBD1; clone_size: .; v_call: TRBV13; cdr3_nt: TGTGCCAGCAGCTTACTGGGACAGGGGTCTGGAAACACCATATATTTT; cdr3_aa: CASSLLGQGSGNTIYF
j_call: TRBJ2-5; d_call: TRBD1; clone_size: .; v_call: TRBV2; cdr3_nt: TGTGCCAGCAGTGAGGGACAGTTGGGCCAGTACTTC; cdr3_aa: CASSEGQLGQYF
j_call: TRBJ2-2; d_call: TRBD2; clone_size: .; v_call: TRBV15; cdr3_nt: TGTGCCACCAGCAGAGGGACTAGCGGGAGGGCCGGGGGTAAATCCGGGGAGCTGTTTTTT; cdr3_aa: CATSRGTSGRAGGKSGELFF
j_call: TRBJ1-2; d_call: .; clone_size: .; v_call: TRBV27; cdr3_nt: TGTGCCAGCAGTTCCCACTTTAGCTACGGCGGTGGAGGCTACACCTTC; cdr3_aa: CASSSHFSYGGGGYTF
j_call: TRBJ1-1; d_call: .; clone_size: .; v_call: TRBV5-5; cdr3_nt: TGTGCCAGCAGCTTGGACAGGGTAGGCACTGAAGCTTTCTTT; cdr3_aa: CASSLDRVGTEAFF
j_call: TRBJ1-5; d_call: TRBD1; clone_size: .; v_call: TRBV15; cdr3_nt: TGTGCCACCAGCAGAGCCGGGCAGGGGGCGCAGCCCCAGCATTTT; cdr3_aa: CATSRAGQGAQPQHF
j_call: TRBJ2-3; d_call: TRBD1; clone_size: .; v_call: TRBV10-3; cdr3_nt: TGTGCCATCAGTGAGTCGATCGGGGACAGGGCTCCTGATACGCAGTATTTT; cdr3_aa: CAISESIGDRAPDTQYF
j_call: TRBJ1-1; d_call: .; clone_size: .; v_call: TRBV7-9; cdr3_nt: TGTGCCAGACAGGGCGGGACTGAAGCTTTCTTT; cdr3_aa: CARQGGTEAFF
j_call: TRBJ1-1; d_call: .; clone_size: .; v_call: TRBV5-5; cdr3_nt: TGTGCCAGCAGCGCCACTTGGGGTAGCGGCACTGAAGCTTTCTTT; cdr3_aa: CASSATWGSGTEAFF
j_call: TRBJ2-3; d_call: .; clone_size: .; v_call: TRBV5-6; cdr3_nt: TGTGCCAGCAGCCACAGGGGGGGGGCCGCAGATACGCAGTATTTT; cdr3_aa: CASSHRGGAADTQYF
j_call: TRBJ1-5; d_call: .; clone_size: .; v_call: TRBV6-1; cdr3_nt: TGTGCCAGCAGATGGACAGAGAATAGCAATCAGCCCCAGCATTTT; cdr3_aa: CASRWTENSNQPQHF
j_call: TRBJ2-7; d_call: TRBD2; clone_size: few; v_call: TRBV29-1; cdr3_nt: TGCAGCGTACTAGCGGGAGGCCTACCTACTGAGCAGTACTTC; cdr3_aa: CSVLAGGLPTEQYF